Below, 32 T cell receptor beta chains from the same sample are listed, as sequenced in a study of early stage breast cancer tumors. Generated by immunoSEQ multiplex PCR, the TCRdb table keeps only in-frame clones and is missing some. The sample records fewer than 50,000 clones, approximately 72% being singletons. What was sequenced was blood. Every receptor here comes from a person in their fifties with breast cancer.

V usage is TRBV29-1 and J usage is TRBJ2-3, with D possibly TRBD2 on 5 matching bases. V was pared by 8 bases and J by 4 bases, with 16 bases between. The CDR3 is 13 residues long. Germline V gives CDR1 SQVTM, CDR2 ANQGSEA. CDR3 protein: CSSTLAGADTQYF. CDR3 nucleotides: TGCAGCTCGACTCTAGCCGGCGCAGATACGCAGTATTTT.

CDR3 sequence (DNA): TGTGCCAGCTCACCCGGATTGACAGGGAATCAGCCCCAGCATTTT. Translated: CASSPGLTGNQPQHF. V and J are TRBV18 and TRBJ1-5, with 7 bases fitting TRBD1. This CDR3 is 15 amino acids long. V gave up 3 bases and J gave up 4 bases; unmatched junction bases: 6. The germline V gene encodes CDR1 KGHSH and CDR2 LQKENI. Full variable domain (missing parts from reference TRBV18 and TRBJ1-5): NAGVMQNPRHLVRRRGQEARLRCSPMKGHSHVYWYRQLPEEGLKFMVYLQKENIIDESGMPKERFSAEFPKEGPSILRIQQVVRGDSAAYFCASSPGLTGNQPQHFGDGTRLSIL.

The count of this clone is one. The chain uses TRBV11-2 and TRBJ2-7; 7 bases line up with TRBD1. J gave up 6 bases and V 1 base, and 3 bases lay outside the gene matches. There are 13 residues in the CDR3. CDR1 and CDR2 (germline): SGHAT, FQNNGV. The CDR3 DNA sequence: TGTGCCAGCAGCTTAGGACAGGGCCGCGAGCAGTACTTC. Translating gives CASSLGQGREQYF.

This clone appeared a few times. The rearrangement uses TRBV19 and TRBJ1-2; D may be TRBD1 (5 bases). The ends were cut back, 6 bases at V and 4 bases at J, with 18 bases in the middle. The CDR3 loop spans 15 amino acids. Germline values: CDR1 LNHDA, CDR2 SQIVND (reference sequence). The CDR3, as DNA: TGTGCCAGTAGCCCTCACCGGCAGGGCGCCTATGGCTACACCTTC. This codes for CASSPHRQGAYGYTF.

The CDR3 reads CASSDRTGGNTEAFF. The CDR3, as DNA: TGCGCCAGCAGCGACCGGACAGGGGGGAACACTGAAGCTTTCTTT. The V gene is TRBV5-1, the J gene TRBJ1-1, with 10 bases lining up with TRBD1. The J segment lost 1 base and the V segment lost 4 bases, leaving 4 bases of the junction unmatched. The germline V gene encodes CDR1 SGHRS and CDR2 YFSETQ. This CDR3 comprises 15 residues.

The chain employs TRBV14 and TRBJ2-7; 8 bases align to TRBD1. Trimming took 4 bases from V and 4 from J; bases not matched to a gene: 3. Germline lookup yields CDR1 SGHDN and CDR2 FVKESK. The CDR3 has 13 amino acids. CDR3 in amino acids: CASSPDRVYEQYF. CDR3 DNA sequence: TGTGCCAGCAGCCCGGACAGGGTGTACGAGCAGTACTTC.

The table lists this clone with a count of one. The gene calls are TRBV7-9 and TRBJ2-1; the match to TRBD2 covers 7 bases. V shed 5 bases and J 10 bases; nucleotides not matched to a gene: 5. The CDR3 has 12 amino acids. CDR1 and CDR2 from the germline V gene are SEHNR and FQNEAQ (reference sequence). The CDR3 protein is CASSKPGLEQFF. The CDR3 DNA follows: TGTGCCAGCAGCAAGCCGGGACTAGAGCAGTTCTTC.

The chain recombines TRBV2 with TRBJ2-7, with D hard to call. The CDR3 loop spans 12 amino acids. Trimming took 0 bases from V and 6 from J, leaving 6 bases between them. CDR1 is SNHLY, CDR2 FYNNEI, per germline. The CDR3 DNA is TGTGCCAGCAGTGAAGCGCTAGGCGAGCAGTACTTC. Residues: CASSEALGEQYF.

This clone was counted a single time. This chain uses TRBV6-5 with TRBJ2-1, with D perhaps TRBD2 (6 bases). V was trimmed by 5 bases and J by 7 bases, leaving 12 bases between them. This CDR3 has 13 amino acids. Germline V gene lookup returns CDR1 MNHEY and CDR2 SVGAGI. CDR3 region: CASSLGRKNEQFF. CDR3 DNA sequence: TGTGCCAGCAGTCTCGGGAGAAAGAATGAGCAGTTCTTC.

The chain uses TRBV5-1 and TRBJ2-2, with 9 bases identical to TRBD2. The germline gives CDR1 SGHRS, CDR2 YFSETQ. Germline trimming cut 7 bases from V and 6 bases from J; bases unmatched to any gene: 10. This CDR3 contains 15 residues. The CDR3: CASYERGAAAGELFF. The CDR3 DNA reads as TGCGCCAGCTATGAGCGGGGGGCGGCGGCCGGGGAGCTGTTTTTT.

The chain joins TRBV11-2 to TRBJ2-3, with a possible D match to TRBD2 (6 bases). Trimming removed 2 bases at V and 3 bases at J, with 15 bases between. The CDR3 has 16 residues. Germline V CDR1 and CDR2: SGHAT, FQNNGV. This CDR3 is CASSLRGIRGTDTQYF. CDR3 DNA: TGTGCCAGCAGCTTACGCGGGATCCGAGGGACAGATACGCAGTATTTT. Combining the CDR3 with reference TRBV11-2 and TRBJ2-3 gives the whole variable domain EAGVAQSPRYKIIEKRQSVAFWCNPISGHATLYWYQQILGQGPKLLIQFQNNGVVDDSQLPKDRFSAERLKGVDSTLKIQPAKLEDSAVYLCASSLRGIRGTDTQYFGPGTRLTVL.

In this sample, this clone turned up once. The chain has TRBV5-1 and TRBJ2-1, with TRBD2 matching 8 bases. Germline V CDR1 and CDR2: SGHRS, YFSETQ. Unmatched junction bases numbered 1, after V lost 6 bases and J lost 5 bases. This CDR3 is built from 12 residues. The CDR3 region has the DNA TGCGCCAGCACTAGCGGGCACAATGAGCAGTTCTTC. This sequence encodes CASTSGHNEQFF.

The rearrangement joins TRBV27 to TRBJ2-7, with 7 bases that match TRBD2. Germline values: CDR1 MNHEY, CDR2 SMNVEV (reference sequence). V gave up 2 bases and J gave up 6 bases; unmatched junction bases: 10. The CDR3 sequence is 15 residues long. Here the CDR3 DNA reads TGTGCCAGCAGTTTACGGGGCGGGGGTTGGGGCGAGCAGTACGTC. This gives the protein CASSLRGGGWGEQYV.

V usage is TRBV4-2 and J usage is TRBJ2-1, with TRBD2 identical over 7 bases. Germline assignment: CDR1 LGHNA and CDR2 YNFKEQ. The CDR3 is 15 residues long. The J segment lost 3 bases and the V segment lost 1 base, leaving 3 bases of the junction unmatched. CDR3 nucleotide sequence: TGTGCCAGCAGCCAAGGGCGGGGGAGCTACAATGAGCAGTTCTTC. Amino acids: CASSQGRGSYNEQFF.

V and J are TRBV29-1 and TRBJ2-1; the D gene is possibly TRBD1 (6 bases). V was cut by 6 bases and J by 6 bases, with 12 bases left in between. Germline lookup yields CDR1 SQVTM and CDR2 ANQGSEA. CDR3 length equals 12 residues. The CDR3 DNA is TGCAGCGTCGATAAAGGGGGCAATGAGCAGTTCTTC. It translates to CSVDKGGNEQFF.

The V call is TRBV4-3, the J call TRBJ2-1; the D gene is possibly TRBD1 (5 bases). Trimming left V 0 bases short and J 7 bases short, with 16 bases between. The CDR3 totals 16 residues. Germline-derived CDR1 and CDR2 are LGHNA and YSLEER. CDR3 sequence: CASSQEFTAGQNEQFF. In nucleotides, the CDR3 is TGCGCCAGCAGCCAAGAATTCACCGCTGGACAAAATGAGCAGTTCTTC.

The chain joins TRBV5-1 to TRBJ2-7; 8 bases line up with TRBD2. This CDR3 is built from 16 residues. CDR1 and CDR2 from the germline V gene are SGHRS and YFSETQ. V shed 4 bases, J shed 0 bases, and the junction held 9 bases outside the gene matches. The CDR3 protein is CASSPGGGRNSYEQYF. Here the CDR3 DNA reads TGCGCCAGCAGCCCGGGGGGCGGGAGGAACTCCTACGAGCAGTACTTC. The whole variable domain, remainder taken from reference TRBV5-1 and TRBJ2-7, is KAGVTQTPRYLIKTRGQQVTLSCSPISGHRSVSWYQQTPGQGLQFLFEYFSETQRNKGNFPGRFSGRQFSNSRSEMNVSTLELGDSALYLCASSPGGGRNSYEQYFGPGTRLTVT.

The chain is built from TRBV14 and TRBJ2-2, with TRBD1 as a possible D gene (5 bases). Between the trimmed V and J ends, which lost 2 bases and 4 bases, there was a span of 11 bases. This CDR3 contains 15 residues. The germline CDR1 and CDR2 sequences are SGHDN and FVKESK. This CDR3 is CASSQYLTATGELFF. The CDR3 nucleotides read TGTGCCAGCAGCCAATATCTGACAGCCACCGGGGAGCTGTTTTTT.

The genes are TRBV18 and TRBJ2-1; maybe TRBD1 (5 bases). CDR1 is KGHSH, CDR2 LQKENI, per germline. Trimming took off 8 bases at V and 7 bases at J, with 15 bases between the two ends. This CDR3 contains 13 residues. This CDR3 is CASAMGRGNEQFF. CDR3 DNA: TGTGCCAGCGCCATGGGTAGGGGAAATGAGCAGTTCTTC.

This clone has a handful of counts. CDR3 nucleotide sequence: TGTGCCTGGAGACCCGGGACAGCGAATTCACCCCTCCACTTT. This gives the protein CAWRPGTANSPLHF. The J gene is TRBJ1-6, the V gene TRBV30, with 7 bases lining up with TRBD1. Losses at the gene ends were 3 bases for V and 7 bases for J; bases not matched to a gene: 6. The V gene's germline CDR1 is GTSNPN and CDR2 SVGIG (reference sequence). CDR3 length: 14 residues.

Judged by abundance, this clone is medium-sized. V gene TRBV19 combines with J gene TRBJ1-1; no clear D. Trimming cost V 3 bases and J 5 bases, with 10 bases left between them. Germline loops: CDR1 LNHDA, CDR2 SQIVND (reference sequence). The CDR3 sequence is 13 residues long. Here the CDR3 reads CASSIIGGTEAFF. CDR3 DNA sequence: TGTGCCAGTAGTATTATTGGCGGGACTGAAGCTTTCTTT.

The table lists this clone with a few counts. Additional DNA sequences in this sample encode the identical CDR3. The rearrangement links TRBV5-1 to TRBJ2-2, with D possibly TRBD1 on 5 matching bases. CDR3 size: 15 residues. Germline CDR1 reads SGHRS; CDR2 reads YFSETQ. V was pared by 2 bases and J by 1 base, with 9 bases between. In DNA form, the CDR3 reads TGCGCCAGCAGCTTAGGACACCAGAACACCGGGGAGCTGTTTTTT. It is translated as CASSLGHQNTGELFF.

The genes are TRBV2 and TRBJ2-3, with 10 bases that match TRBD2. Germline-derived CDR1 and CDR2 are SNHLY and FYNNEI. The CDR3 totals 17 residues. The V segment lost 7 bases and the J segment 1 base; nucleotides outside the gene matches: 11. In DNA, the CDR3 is TGTGCCAGCACCTTAAGCCTAGCGGGAGCGGGCACAGATACGCAGTATTTT. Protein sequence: CASTLSLAGAGTDTQYF.

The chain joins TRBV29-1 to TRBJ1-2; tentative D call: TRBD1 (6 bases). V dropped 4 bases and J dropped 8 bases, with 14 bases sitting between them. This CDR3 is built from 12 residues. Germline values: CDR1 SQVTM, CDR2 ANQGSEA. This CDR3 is CSVGGDTWGYTF. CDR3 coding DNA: TGCAGCGTTGGAGGGGACACTTGGGGCTACACCTTC.

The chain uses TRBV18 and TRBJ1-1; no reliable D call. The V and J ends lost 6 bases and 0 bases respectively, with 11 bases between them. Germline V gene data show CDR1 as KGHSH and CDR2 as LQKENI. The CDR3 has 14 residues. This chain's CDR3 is CASSVEQLNTEAFF. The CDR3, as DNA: TGTGCCAGCTCGGTGGAACAGTTGAACACTGAAGCTTTCTTT. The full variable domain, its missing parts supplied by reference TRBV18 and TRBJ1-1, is NAGVMQNPRHLVRRRGQEARLRCSPMKGHSHVYWYRQLPEEGLKFMVYLQKENIIDESGMPKERFSAEFPKEGPSILRIQQVVRGDSAAYFCASSVEQLNTEAFFGQGTRLTVV.

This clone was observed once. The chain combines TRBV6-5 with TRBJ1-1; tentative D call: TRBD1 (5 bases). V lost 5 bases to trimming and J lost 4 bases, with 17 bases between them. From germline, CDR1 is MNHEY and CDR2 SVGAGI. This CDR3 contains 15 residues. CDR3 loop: CASSLRQTLGTEAFF. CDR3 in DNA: TGTGCCAGCAGTCTCCGACAGACCTTGGGCACTGAAGCTTTCTTT.

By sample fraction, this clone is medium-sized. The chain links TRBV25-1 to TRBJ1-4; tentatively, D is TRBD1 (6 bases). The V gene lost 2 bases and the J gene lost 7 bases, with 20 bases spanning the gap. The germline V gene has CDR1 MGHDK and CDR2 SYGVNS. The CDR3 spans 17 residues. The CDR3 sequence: CASSEPAGTGMVEKLFF. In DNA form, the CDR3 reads TGTGCCAGCAGTGAACCCGCCGGCACAGGGATGGTTGAAAAACTGTTTTTT.

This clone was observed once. In DNA form, the CDR3 reads TGCAGTGCTGCGGGCAATGAGCAGTTCTTC. It yields the protein CSAAGNEQFF. V gene TRBV20-1 combines with J gene TRBJ2-1; D is perhaps TRBD2 (5 bases). Germline V gene lookup returns CDR1 DFQATT and CDR2 SNEGSKA (reference sequence). The CDR3 has 10 residues. V was trimmed by 5 bases and J by 6 bases, leaving 5 bases between them.

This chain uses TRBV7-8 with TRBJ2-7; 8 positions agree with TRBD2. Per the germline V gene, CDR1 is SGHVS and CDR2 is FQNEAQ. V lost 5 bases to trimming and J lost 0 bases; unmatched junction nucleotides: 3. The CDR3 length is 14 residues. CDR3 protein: CASSVGTSSYEQYV. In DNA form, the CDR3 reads TGTGCCAGCAGCGTCGGGACTAGCTCCTACGAGCAGTACGTC.

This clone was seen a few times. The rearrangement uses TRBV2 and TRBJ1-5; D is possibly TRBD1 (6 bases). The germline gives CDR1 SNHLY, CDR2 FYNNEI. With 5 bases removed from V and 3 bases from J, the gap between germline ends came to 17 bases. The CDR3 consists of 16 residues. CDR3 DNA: TGTGCCAGCAGTACCTCTCCCGACAGGCTCAATCAGCCCCAGCATTTT. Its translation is CASSTSPDRLNQPQHF.

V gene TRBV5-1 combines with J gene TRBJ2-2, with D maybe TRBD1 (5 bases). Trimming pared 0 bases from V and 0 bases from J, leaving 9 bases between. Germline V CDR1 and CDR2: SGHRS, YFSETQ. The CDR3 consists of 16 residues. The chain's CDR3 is CASSLGGSTNTGELFF. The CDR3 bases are TGCGCCAGCAGCTTGGGGGGCTCCACGAACACCGGGGAGCTGTTTTTT.

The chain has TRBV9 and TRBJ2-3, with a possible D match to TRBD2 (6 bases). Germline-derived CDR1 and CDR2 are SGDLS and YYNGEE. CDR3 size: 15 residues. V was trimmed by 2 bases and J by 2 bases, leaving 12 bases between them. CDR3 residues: CASSVFGGTTDTQYF. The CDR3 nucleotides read TGTGCCAGCAGCGTTTTTGGGGGGACCACAGATACGCAGTATTTT.